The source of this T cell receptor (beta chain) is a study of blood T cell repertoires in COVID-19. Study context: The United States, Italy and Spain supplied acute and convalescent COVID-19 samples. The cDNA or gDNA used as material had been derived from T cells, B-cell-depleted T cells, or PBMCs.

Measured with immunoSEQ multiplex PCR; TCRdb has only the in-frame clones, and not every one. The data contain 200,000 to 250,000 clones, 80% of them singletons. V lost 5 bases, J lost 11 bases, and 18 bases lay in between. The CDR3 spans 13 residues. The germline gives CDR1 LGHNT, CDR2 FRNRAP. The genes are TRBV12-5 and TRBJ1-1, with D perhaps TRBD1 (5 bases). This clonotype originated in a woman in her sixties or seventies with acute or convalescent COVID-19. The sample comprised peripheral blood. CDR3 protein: CASGPNQGLGAFF. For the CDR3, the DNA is TGTGCTAGTGGTCCTAACCAGGGTCTTGGGGCTTTCTTT.